What follows is one T cell receptor (beta chain) and its context. Authors' data handling: Counts of nucleated cells, estimated from reference gene primer amplification, were obtained. Produced via immunoSEQ multiplex PCR; TCRdb's table is partial and in-frame only. The D gene and trimming were derived from the DNA, and the V and J assignments and clone size from that table. The sample consists of under 75,000 clones, around 86% of them appearing once. Between the trimmed V and J ends, which lost 3 bases and 3 bases, there was a span of 18 bases. Germline loops: CDR1 SGHAT, CDR2 FQNNGV. The CDR3 consists of 16 residues. These data originate in a study of blood T cell repertoires in COVID-19. For the study at large: Specimens from acute and convalescent COVID-19 originated in the United States, Italy and Spain. The cDNA or gDNA used as material had been derived from T cells, B-cell-depleted T cells, or PBMCs.

Sample: peripheral blood. V is TRBV11-2 and J is TRBJ2-7; D perhaps matches TRBD1 (5 bases). The clonotype originates from a woman under 30 with acute or convalescent COVID-19. CDR3 coding DNA: TGTGCCAGCAGCTTGTATCGGCAGGGTCATAACTACGAGCAGTACTTC. It encodes CASSLYRQGHNYEQYF.